The T cell receptor beta chain described here comes from a study of cytomegalovirus exposure and HLA in healthy donors. Sequencing was performed with immunoSEQ multiplex PCR; in TCRdb, only in-frame clones are kept and a portion is missing. The table lists 190,000 or so clones, 80% to 85% of them singletons. The validation cohort, a group of more than 100 subjects, included the donors and was separate from the roughly 700-subject first cohort. In regard to this clone: Its antigen is currently unknown.

Regarding the study as a whole: Altogether, 164 TCR beta chains were recorded as cytomegalovirus-associated. Three CMV-associated chains proved CMV antigen-specific in vitro. A subsequent analysis found that TCR clusters from the first cohort also tended to co-occur in the approximately 120 validation repertoires, with approximately 94% of cluster scores above 0.

V was pared by 2 bases and J by 9 bases, with 6 bases of the junction left unmatched. CDR3 length: 14 amino acids. The germline V gene encodes CDR1 MNHEY and CDR2 SMNVEV (reference sequence). This receptor was taken from a woman younger than 30 in good health and CMV-seropositive. What was sequenced was PBMCs. The gene calls are TRBV27 and TRBJ1-5; 8 bases fit TRBD1. The DNA of the CDR3 is TGTGCCAGCAGTTTAATCAGGGGGCAGGGGCCCCAGCATTTT. This translates into CASSLIRGQGPQHF.